Described below is a single TCR beta chain sequence and its context. Its antigen is undetermined. The data were obtained in a study of T cells in tumors after PD-1 blockade. The CDR3 is 14 amino acids. Trimming removed 0 bases at V and 6 bases at J, with 10 bases between. The V gene's germline CDR1 is LGHDT and CDR2 YNNKEL (reference sequence). Clones were read by immunoSEQ multiplex PCR, and TCRdb kept only the in-frame ones, dropping some. Here the sample spans around 34,000 clones, 70% to 75% being singletons. General observations from the study: Some novel exhausted tumor clones appeared in pre-treatment blood, suggesting peripheral recruitment.

This TCR derives from a human donor with basal cell carcinoma. The chain recombines TRBV3-1 (or the pseudogene TRBV3-2) with TRBJ2-3; D is uncertain. Material: PBMCs, obtained after anti-PD-1 treatment. The CDR3 sequence: CASSQEFRRDTQYF. The CDR3, as DNA: TGTGCCAGCAGCCAAGAATTCCGAAGGGATACGCAGTATTTT.